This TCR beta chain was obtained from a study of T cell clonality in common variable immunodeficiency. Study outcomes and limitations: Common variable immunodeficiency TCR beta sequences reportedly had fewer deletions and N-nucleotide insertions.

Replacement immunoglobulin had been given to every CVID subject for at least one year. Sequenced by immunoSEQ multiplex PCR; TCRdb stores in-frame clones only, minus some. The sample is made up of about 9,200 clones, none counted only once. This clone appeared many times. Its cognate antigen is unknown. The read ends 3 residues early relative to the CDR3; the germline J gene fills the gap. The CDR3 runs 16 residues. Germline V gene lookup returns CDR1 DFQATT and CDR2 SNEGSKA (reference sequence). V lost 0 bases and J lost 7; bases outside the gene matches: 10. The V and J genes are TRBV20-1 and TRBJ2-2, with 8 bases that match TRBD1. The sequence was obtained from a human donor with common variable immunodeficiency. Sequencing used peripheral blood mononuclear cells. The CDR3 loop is CSARDLGQGAYGELFF. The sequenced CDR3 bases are TGCAGTGCTAGAGATCTGGGTCAGGGGGCTTACGGGGAG.